These 14 T cell receptor beta chains were sequenced from one sample in a study of radiotherapy plus CTLA-4 blockade in lung cancer. The protocol was immunoSEQ multiplex PCR, while the TCRdb copy is restricted to in-frame clones and leaves out a portion. Seen here are approximately 85,000 clones, over 75% observed once, and the top ten hold roughly 14%. Sequencing used peripheral blood, obtained from a patient treated with radiotherapy plus ipilimumab. The source of these receptors is a human donor with non-small cell lung cancer that progressed on radiotherapy plus ipilimumab.

The V gene is TRBV7-9, the J gene TRBJ1-1, with a possible D match to TRBD1 (6 bases). The germline gives CDR1 SEHNR, CDR2 FQNEAQ (reference sequence). There are 14 residues in the CDR3. Trimming took off 5 bases at V and 4 bases at J, with 14 bases between the two ends. CDR3 coding DNA: TGTGCCAGCAGCGGGCAGGGGACGGTCACTGAAGCTTTCTTT. Protein sequence: CASSGQGTVTEAFF.

The gene calls are TRBV29-1 and TRBJ1-2; TRBD1 matches 7 bases. Germline V CDR1 and CDR2: SQVTM, ANQGSEA. V lost 6 bases, J lost 6 bases, and 4 bases stayed unmatched. There are 11 residues in the CDR3. In DNA form, the CDR3 reads TGCAGCGTGTGGGACAGCCATGGCTACACCTTC. It codes for CSVWDSHGYTF. Full variable domain (missing parts from reference TRBV29-1 and TRBJ1-2): SAVISQKPSRDICQRGTSLTIQCQVDSQVTMMFWYRQQPGQSLTLIATANQGSEATYESGFVIDKFPISRPNLTFSTLTVSNMSPEDSSIYLCSVWDSHGYTFGSGTRLTVV.

The V call is TRBV19, the J call TRBJ2-6; 10 bases map to TRBD1. The CDR3 spans 17 residues. Germline-derived CDR1 and CDR2 are LNHDA and SQIVND (reference sequence). V dropped 10 bases and J dropped 2; count of bases not matched to a gene: 11. The CDR3 DNA reads TGTGCCACCGCCGGGGACAGGGGCAGGGCTGGGGCCAACGTCCTGACTTTC. Encoded protein: CATAGDRGRAGANVLTF.

This CDR3 is CASSQDTSGTNTGELFF. CDR3 nucleotide sequence: TGTGCCAGCAGCCAAGATACGAGCGGGACGAACACCGGGGAGCTGTTTTTT. This chain uses TRBV4-2 with TRBJ2-2; 7 bases agree with TRBD2. The CDR3 is 17 amino acids. J gave up 0 bases and V 0 bases, and 4 bases lay outside the gene matches. Looked up from germline, CDR1 is LGHNA and CDR2 is YNFKEQ.

This clone occurred once. The chain links TRBV7-2 to TRBJ2-2; TRBD2 aligns across 10 bases. The CDR3 spans 16 residues. The germline gives CDR1 SGHTA, CDR2 FQGNSA. V gave up 5 bases and J gave up 6 bases; unmatched junction bases: 9. CDR3 DNA sequence: TGTGCCAGCAGCCCAAGTAGCGGGGGGTTCCCCGGGGAGCTGTTTTTT. As protein: CASSPSSGGFPGELFF.

V is TRBV4-1 and J is TRBJ2-2; D is uncertain. Germline V CDR1 and CDR2: MGHRA, YSYEKL. The CDR3 is 14 residues long. Trimming shortened V by 0 bases and J by 5 bases, and 7 bases separated the two germline ends. The CDR3 spells CASSQERLTGELFF. The CDR3 region has the DNA TGCGCCAGCAGCCAAGAGAGGCTAACCGGGGAGCTGTTTTTT.

This clone has a single count. The genes are TRBV4-2 and TRBJ1-5, with 11 bases lining up with TRBD1. The CDR3 has 20 amino acids. Trimming took 1 base from V and 0 from J; bases not matched to a gene: 11. CDR1 and CDR2 from the germline V gene are LGHNA and YNFKEQ. In nucleotides, the CDR3 is TGTGCCAGCAGCCAAGGGGGGACAGGGGGTTTGGGGTATAGCAATCAGCCCCAGCATTTT. This gives the protein CASSQGGTGGLGYSNQPQHF.

This chain connects TRBV4-3 to TRBJ2-5; 10 bases agree with TRBD2. J lost 5 bases, V lost 0 bases, and 9 bases had no gene match. CDR1 and CDR2 (germline): LGHNA, YSLEER. The CDR3 loop spans 17 amino acids. CDR3 sequence reads: CASSQDGPSGSRETQYF. CDR3 DNA: TGCGCCAGCAGCCAAGATGGCCCTAGCGGGAGCCGGGAGACCCAGTACTTC.

This clone has just a few counts. One end of the junction varies from germline; a read error may be responsible. The V and J genes are TRBV6-4 and TRBJ2-7; the match to TRBD2 covers 8 bases. CDR1 is MRHNA, CDR2 SNTAGT, per germline. CDR3 size: 12 residues. CDR3 coding DNA: TGTGCCAGCAGCGACCCGGTTAGCGGGGAACCATTC. It codes for CASSDPVSGEPF.

The rearrangement links TRBV30 to TRBJ1-6; 7 bases map to TRBD1. The CDR3 covers 15 residues. V shed 1 base, J shed 10 bases, and the junction held 10 bases outside the gene matches. The germline gives CDR1 GTSNPN, CDR2 SVGIG (reference sequence). CDR3 amino acids: CAWSAGTAAGSPLHF. For the CDR3, the DNA is TGTGCCTGGAGTGCGGGGACAGCTGCTGGGTCACCCCTCCACTTT.

CDR3 sequence reads: CASSGWVLGNEKLFF. In DNA, the CDR3 is TGTGCCAGCAGCGGGTGGGTCCTGGGGAATGAAAAACTGTTTTTT. The rearrangement links TRBV7-8 to TRBJ1-4; D ambiguous. Between the trimmed V and J ends, which lost 5 bases and 5 bases, there was a span of 15 bases. CDR1 and CDR2 from the germline V gene are SGHVS and FQNEAQ. The CDR3 runs to 15 residues.

The CDR3, as DNA: TGTGCCAGCTCACCATCCCCCTCAGGGTACAATGAGCAGTTCTTC. Protein product: CASSPSPSGYNEQFF. This chain connects TRBV18 to TRBJ2-1; the D gene is possibly TRBD1 (5 bases). CDR3 size: 15 residues. With 2 bases removed from V and 4 bases from J, the gap between germline ends came to 12 bases. From germline, CDR1 is KGHSH and CDR2 LQKENI.

The chain recombines TRBV2 with TRBJ1-1, with a possible D match to TRBD1 (5 bases). With 2 bases removed from V and 6 bases from J, the gap between germline ends came to 10 bases. There are 13 residues in the CDR3. Germline lookup yields CDR1 SNHLY and CDR2 FYNNEI. The CDR3 nucleotides are TGTGCCAGCAGTGAAAGGGGATTGCCTGAAGCTTTCTTT. Its translation: CASSERGLPEAFF.

About this clone itself: At one of its ends the junction is not consistent with the germline gene, which may arise from a read error. This sequence joins TRBV6-1 and TRBJ2-7, with D possibly matching TRBD1 (6 bases). This CDR3 region has 13 residues. The germline V gene has CDR1 MNHNS and CDR2 SASEGT. The CDR3 loop reads CASSESRDTALIF. The CDR3 bases are TGTGCCAGCAGTGAATCCCGGGACACAGCCCTTATTTTC.